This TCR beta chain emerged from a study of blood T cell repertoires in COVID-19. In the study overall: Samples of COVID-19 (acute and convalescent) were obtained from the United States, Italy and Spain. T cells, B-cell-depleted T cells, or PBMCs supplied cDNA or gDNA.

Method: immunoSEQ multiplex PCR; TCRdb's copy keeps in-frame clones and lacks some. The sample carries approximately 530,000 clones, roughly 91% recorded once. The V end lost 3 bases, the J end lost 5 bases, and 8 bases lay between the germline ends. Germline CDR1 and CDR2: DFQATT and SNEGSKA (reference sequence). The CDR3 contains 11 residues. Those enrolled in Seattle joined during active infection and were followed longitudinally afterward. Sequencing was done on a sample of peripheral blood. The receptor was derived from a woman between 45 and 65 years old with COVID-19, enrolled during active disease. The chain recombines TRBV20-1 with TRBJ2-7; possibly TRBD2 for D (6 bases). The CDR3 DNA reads TGCAGTGCTAGTCGGAGGGACGAGCAGTACTTC. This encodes CSASRRDEQYF.